This entry lists 17 T cell receptor beta chains sequenced from one sample in a study of blood T cell repertoires in COVID-19. Sequenced by immunoSEQ multiplex PCR; TCRdb stores in-frame clones only, minus some. The table includes 200,000 to 250,000 clones, 85% to 90% detected once. The sample consisted of peripheral blood. The receptors derive from a man aged 45-65 years with COVID-19, enrolled during active disease.

The CDR3 protein is CASSYTPSLGGTEAFF. The DNA for the CDR3 is TGTGCCAGCAGTTACACCCCTTCTTTAGGCGGCACTGAAGCTTTCTTT. This chain connects TRBV6-5 to TRBJ1-1; unclear D gene. Deletions cut 2 bases from V and 4 bases from J, with 17 bases between. The length of the CDR3 is 16 residues. CDR1 and CDR2 from the germline V gene are MNHEY and SVGAGI.

This chain connects TRBV15 to TRBJ2-7; D not certain. This CDR3 is 17 amino acids long. Germline CDR1 LNHNV, CDR2 YYDKDF (reference sequence). Trimming pared 0 bases from V and 2 bases from J, leaving 17 bases between. The CDR3 nucleotides read TGTGCCACCAGCAGAGAGGTGACGGCGACTCCTCCCTACGAGCAGTACTTC. As protein: CATSREVTATPPYEQYF.

This clone was counted once. This chain joins TRBV20-1 and TRBJ2-7; a possible D gene is TRBD1 (6 bases). V was pared by 6 bases and J by 3 bases, with 12 bases between. CDR1 is DFQATT and CDR2 is SNEGSKA in the germline V gene (reference sequence). CDR3 length equals 12 residues. CDR3 in amino acids: CSASRTVYEQYF. The CDR3 DNA follows: TGCAGTGCGAGTCGGACAGTCTACGAGCAGTACTTC.

This chain links TRBV5-1 with TRBJ1-1; D gene uncertain. This CDR3 has 15 amino acids. Germline values: CDR1 SGHRS, CDR2 YFSETQ. Trimming removed 7 bases from V and 1 base from J, with 17 bases in between. This CDR3 is CASGGRAGENTEAFF. The DNA of the CDR3 is TGCGCCAGCGGCGGCCGAGCCGGGGAGAACACTGAAGCTTTCTTT.

The chain uses TRBV9 and TRBJ1-1; 8 bases match TRBD1. CDR3 length: 13 residues. Germline V gene lookup returns CDR1 SGDLS and CDR2 YYNGEE. Trimming took 4 bases from V and 1 from J; bases not matched to a gene: 0. CDR3 nucleotide sequence: TGTGCCAGCAGCCAGGGGGCGAACACTGAAGCTTTCTTT. This gives the protein CASSQGANTEAFF.

This chain uses TRBV7-9 with TRBJ2-7; D gene uncertain. The V end lost 7 bases, the J end lost 6 bases, and 16 bases lay between the germline ends. Germline V gives CDR1 SEHNR, CDR2 FQNEAQ (reference sequence). This CDR3 is built from 13 residues. The CDR3 DNA reads as TGTGCCAGCACCCCTTCCTCCGTTCTCGAGCAGTACTTC. Its protein product is CASTPSSVLEQYF.

This clone was recorded a few times. The chain employs TRBV6-4 and TRBJ2-2, with TRBD2 matching 8 bases. This CDR3 is built from 14 residues. CDR1 and CDR2 from the germline V gene are MRHNA and SNTAGT. Germline trimming cut 5 bases from V and 6 bases from J; bases unmatched to any gene: 5. CDR3 DNA sequence: TGTGCCAGCAGTCCGGGACTAGAGTCCGGGGAGCTGTTTTTT. Protein: CASSPGLESGELFF.

This CDR3 is CATSDLPRDSLNQETQYF. Here the CDR3 DNA reads TGTGCCACCAGTGATTTGCCCAGGGACAGTCTAAACCAAGAGACCCAGTACTTC. This sequence joins TRBV24-1 and TRBJ2-5, with 7 bases that match TRBD1. From germline, CDR1 is KGHDR and CDR2 SFDVKD. There are 18 residues in the CDR3. Trimming at V came to 0 bases and at J to 0 bases, leaving 9 bases not matched to a gene.

This rearrangement joins TRBV5-8 to TRBJ2-3; TRBD1 agrees at 7 bases. This CDR3 has 15 amino acids. Trimming removed 3 bases from V and 2 bases from J; junction bases left unmatched: 6. Germline V lookup: CDR1 SGHTS, CDR2 YDEGEE. CDR3 loop: CASSSPGQNTDTQYF. The CDR3 coding sequence is TGTGCCAGCAGCTCCCCGGGACAGAACACAGATACGCAGTATTTT.

The chain uses TRBV10-3 and TRBJ1-3; a weak D match, TRBD1 (6 bases). This CDR3 has 17 residues. CDR1 is ENHRY, CDR2 SYGVKD, per germline. Trimming took off 3 bases at V and 3 bases at J, with 18 bases between the two ends. The CDR3 is CAISDWSRQEDGNTIYF. CDR3 nucleotide sequence: TGTGCCATCAGTGATTGGTCCCGACAGGAAGATGGAAACACCATATATTTT.

This clone has only a few counts. The chain couples TRBV19 to TRBJ1-6; D unclear. V was trimmed by 6 bases and J by 6 bases, leaving 12 bases between them. The CDR3 runs 14 residues. From germline, CDR1 is LNHDA and CDR2 SQIVND (reference sequence). The CDR3 loop reads CASSPTPSNSPLHF. The CDR3 DNA reads TGTGCCAGTAGCCCAACCCCCAGTAATTCACCCCTCCACTTT.

There are a few counts of this clone. The J gene is TRBJ2-2, the V gene TRBV27; D remains unclear. There are 14 residues in the CDR3. V was pared by 3 bases and J by 1 base, with 6 bases between. Germline CDR1 reads MNHEY; CDR2 reads SMNVEV (reference sequence). CDR3 region: CASSLRWNTGELFF. The CDR3 DNA sequence: TGTGCCAGCAGTTTGCGTTGGAACACCGGGGAGCTGTTTTTT.

The CDR3 protein is CASSPLAGGTTVSEQFF. DNA of the CDR3: TGTGCCAGCAGTCCCCTAGCGGGGGGGACGACAGTCAGTGAGCAGTTCTTC. The chain employs TRBV28 and TRBJ2-1; TRBD2 aligns across 12 bases. The CDR3 is 17 residues long. Germline V CDR1 and CDR2: MDHEN, SYDVKM. The ends lost 5 bases at V and 9 bases at J; junction bases unmatched: 14.

The gene calls are TRBV7-2 and TRBJ1-3; D unclear. This CDR3 comprises 16 residues. Germline CDR1 reads SGHTA; CDR2 reads FQGNSA. Trimming removed 1 base at V and 0 bases at J, with 10 bases between. The CDR3 loop is CASSLEAAHSGNTIYF. The DNA for the CDR3 is TGTGCCAGCAGCTTAGAGGCGGCCCACTCTGGAAACACCATATATTTT.

The CDR3 is CASSVGQRALDTQYF. The CDR3 DNA is TGTGCCAGCAGCGTAGGACAGAGGGCCTTGGATACGCAGTATTTT. This chain connects TRBV5-6 to TRBJ2-3; possible D gene TRBD1, 6 bases. Trimming took off 4 bases at V and 6 bases at J, with 18 bases between the two ends. Germline lookup yields CDR1 SGHDT and CDR2 YYEEEE. The CDR3 has 15 residues.

The chain links TRBV11-2 to TRBJ1-4; TRBD1 agrees at 7 bases. CDR1 is SGHAT, CDR2 FQNNGV, per germline. The V and J ends lost 5 bases and 5 bases, in that order; junction bases with no gene match: 8. CDR3 length: 15 amino acids. DNA for the CDR3: TGTGCCAGCAGCCGAACAGGGACAGTAAATGAAAAACTGTTTTTT. Amino acids: CASSRTGTVNEKLFF.

The chain has TRBV5-1 and TRBJ1-4; D gene unclear. CDR1 SGHRS and CDR2 YFSETQ come from the germline V gene. The V gene lost 4 bases and the J gene lost 6 bases, with 13 bases spanning the gap. The CDR3 covers 14 residues. In DNA form, the CDR3 reads TGCGCCAGCAGCAATGGTAACCGGGATGAAAAACTGTTTTTT. This gives the protein CASSNGNRDEKLFF. The full variable domain, in which reference TRBV5-1 and TRBJ1-4 provide the parts outside the CDR3, is KAGVTQTPRYLIKTRGQQVTLSCSPISGHRSVSWYQQTPGQGLQFLFEYFSETQRNKGNFPGRFSGRQFSNSRSEMNVSTLELGDSALYLCASSNGNRDEKLFFGSGTQLSVL.